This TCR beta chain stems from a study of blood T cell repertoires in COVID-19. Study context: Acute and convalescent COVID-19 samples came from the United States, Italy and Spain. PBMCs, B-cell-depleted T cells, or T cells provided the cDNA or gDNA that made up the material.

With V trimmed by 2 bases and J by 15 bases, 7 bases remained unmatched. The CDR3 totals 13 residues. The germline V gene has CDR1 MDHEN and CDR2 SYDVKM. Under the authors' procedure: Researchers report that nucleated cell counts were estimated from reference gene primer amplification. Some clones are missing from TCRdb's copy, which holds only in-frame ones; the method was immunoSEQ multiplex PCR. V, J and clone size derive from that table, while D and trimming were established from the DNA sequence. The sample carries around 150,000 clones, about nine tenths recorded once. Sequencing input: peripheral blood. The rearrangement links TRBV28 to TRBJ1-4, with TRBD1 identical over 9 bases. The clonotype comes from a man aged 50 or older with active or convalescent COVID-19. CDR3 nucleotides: TGTGCCAGCAGTTTAATCGGGACAGGGAGGTTGTTTTTT. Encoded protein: CASSLIGTGRLFF.